The present TCR beta chain was sequenced within a study of blood T cells in healthy people across ages. Study details: About one barcoded beta molecule was captured per two T cells (by template switching).

This clonotype has a handful of counts. What it binds is unknown. PCR was performed a second time for about 7 to 11 cycles using a sample-barcoded 5' primer and a J-beta primer mix. A single record per CDR3 protein comes from TCRdb applying MiXCR to the 5' RACE reads. The sample consists of over a million distinct CDR3 sequences, more than 35% of them appearing once. CDR1 and CDR2 from the germline V gene are MNHEY and SMNVEV (reference sequence). The CDR3 covers 13 residues. V was shortened by 5 bases and J by 4 bases, with 10 bases between the two germline ends. Study results and limitations: There was a strong correlation between TCR beta diversity and naive T cell percentage. The recorded TCR beta diversity per million T cells decreased in a roughly linear manner with age.

The source of this sequence is a woman in her fifties or sixties in good health. Source material: blood. J is TRBJ2-3 and V is TRBV27; D is unresolved. The CDR3 nucleotides are TGTGCCAGCAGTGTGGGAAGAGCAGATACGCAGTATTTT. It translates to CASSVGRADTQYF.